Below are 4 T cell receptor beta chains sequenced from a single sample in a study of blood T cell repertoires in COVID-19 (dated by TCRdb to about 2020). The library came from the immunoSEQ multiplex PCR assay. TCRdb carries this immuneACCESS record with in-frame sequences only. Its versions omit some clonotypes, under half of them owing to an unresolved V gene in the studies checked, with the rest unexplained. In this sample the table shows about 80,000 clones, about 90% of which occur a single time. The ten top clones hold roughly 4.8% of the sample. The sample consisted of peripheral blood. The receptors were gathered from a woman over 75 with acute or convalescent COVID-19.

This chain uses TRBV19 with TRBJ1-2, with D possibly TRBD1 on 6 matching bases. Trimming took off 7 bases at V and 8 bases at J, with 20 bases between the two ends. Germline-derived CDR1 and CDR2 are LNHDA and SQIVND (reference sequence). CDR3 length: 14 residues. The CDR3 DNA sequence: TGTGCCAGTACCTCAAACCGGGACAAGCGGGGCTACACCTTC. Translation gives CASTSNRDKRGYTF. Looking up the rest from reference TRBV19 and TRBJ1-2 gives the full variable domain: DGGITQSPKYLFRKEGQNVTLSCEQNLNHDAMYWYRQDPGQGLRLIYYSQIVNDFQKGDIAEGYSVSREKKESFPLTVTSAQKNPTAFYLCASTSNRDKRGYTFGSGTRLTVV.

The chain is built from TRBV4-1 and TRBJ1-1; D uncertain. V was cut by 1 base and J by 0 bases, with 15 bases left in between. This CDR3 is 17 amino acids long. Germline V gives CDR1 MGHRA, CDR2 YSYEKL. CDR3 in amino acids: CASSQGGYEQMNTEAFF. The CDR3 region has the DNA TGCGCCAGCAGCCAAGGTGGGTACGAACAGATGAACACTGAAGCTTTCTTT.

The gene calls are TRBV19 and TRBJ2-1; 9 bases map to TRBD2. The trim removed 4 bases at V and 0 bases at J, leaving 1 base unmatched. CDR3 length equals 15 residues. The germline V gene encodes CDR1 LNHDA and CDR2 SQIVND (reference sequence). The CDR3 is CASSSGGGSYNEQFF. For the CDR3, the DNA is TGTGCCAGTAGTAGCGGGGGGGGCTCCTACAATGAGCAGTTCTTC.

The chain recombines TRBV5-1 with TRBJ1-6, with TRBD1 as a possible D gene (6 bases). The ends were cut back, 4 bases at V and 0 bases at J, with 14 bases in the middle. CDR3 length equals 17 residues. Germline V gene sequence: CDR1 SGHRS, CDR2 YFSETQ. This CDR3 is CASSREGGNSYNSPLHF. For the CDR3, the DNA is TGCGCCAGCAGCCGAGAAGGGGGTAACTCCTATAATTCACCCCTCCACTTT.